The T cell receptor beta chain under discussion was sequenced for a study of CD8+ T cells in alopecia areata. Study overall: Oral tofacitinib, 5 to 10 mg twice daily, was given in an open-label trial.

Sample treatment: oral pan-JAK inhibitor, 5-10 mg twice daily. The investigators collected lesional scalp punch biopsies and peripheral blood from alopecia areata patients. Investigators sorted PBMCs to obtain both CD4+ and CD8+ T cells. J was trimmed by 5 bases and V by 5 bases; bases with no gene match: 14. CDR1 is SGHVS, CDR2 FQNEAQ, per germline. The CDR3 loop spans 17 amino acids. Extraction of RNA preceded its reverse transcription into cDNA, which served as the sequencing template. This table comes from immunoSEQ multiplex PCR, and its TCRdb copy is limited to in-frame clones, with some not included. The sample has under 350,000 clones; roughly 64% are singletons.

The chain combines TRBV7-8 with TRBJ2-5; 10 bases line up with TRBD2. This clonotype was sampled from a human donor with alopecia areata. The sequences come from CD4+ T cells sorted from blood, collected at week 24, from a patient treated with tofacitinib. The DNA for the CDR3 is TGTGCCAGCAGCCCCCAGAACCTGGGACTAGCGAGGGAGACCCAGTACTTC. It translates to CASSPQNLGLARETQYF.